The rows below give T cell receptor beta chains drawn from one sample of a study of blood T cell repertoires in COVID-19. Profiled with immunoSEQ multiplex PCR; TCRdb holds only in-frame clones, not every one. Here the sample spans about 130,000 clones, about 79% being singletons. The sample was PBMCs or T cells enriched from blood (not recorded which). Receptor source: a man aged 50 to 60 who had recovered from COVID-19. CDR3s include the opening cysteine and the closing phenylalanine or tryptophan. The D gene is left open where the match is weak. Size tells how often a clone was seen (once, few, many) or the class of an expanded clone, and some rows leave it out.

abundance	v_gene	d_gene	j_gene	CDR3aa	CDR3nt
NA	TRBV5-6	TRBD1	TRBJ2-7	CASSLFQGVSGEQYF	TGTGCCAGCAGCTTGTTCCAGGGGGTATCCGGAGAGCAGTACTTC
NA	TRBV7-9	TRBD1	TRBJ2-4	CASSLPPGQGKNIQYF	TGTGCCAGCAGCCTCCCCCCGGGACAGGGAAAAAACATTCAGTACTTC
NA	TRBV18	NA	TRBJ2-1	CASSPASGEQFF	TGTGCCAGCTCACCAGCCAGCGGTGAGCAGTTCTTC
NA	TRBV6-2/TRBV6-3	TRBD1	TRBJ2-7	CASSGTGSYEQYF	TGTGCCAGCAGTGGGACAGGGTCCTACGAGCAGTACTTC
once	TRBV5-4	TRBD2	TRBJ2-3	CASSSGLAGRGDTQYF	TGTGCCAGCAGCTCAGGACTAGCGGGGAGGGGAGATACGCAGTATTTT
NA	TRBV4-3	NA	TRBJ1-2	CASSQDPLLDSDGYTF	TGCGCCAGCAGCCAAGACCCCCTTCTGGACAGCGATGGCTACACCTTC
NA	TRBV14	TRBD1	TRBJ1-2	CASSQDRRGLGYTF	TGTGCCAGCAGCCAAGATCGGAGGGGGCTAGGCTACACCTTC
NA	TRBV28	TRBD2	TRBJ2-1	CASSLWIGGGASYNEQFF	TGTGCCAGCAGTTTATGGATCGGCGGGGGGGCCTCCTACAATGAGCAGTTCTTC
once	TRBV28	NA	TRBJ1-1	CASSSHTILNTEAFF	TGTGCCAGCAGTTCTCACACAATTCTGAACACTGAAGCTTTCTTT
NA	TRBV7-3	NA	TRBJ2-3	CASSLAYTDTQYF	TGTGCCAGCAGCTTAGCCTACACAGATACGCAGTATTTT
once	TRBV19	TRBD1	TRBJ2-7	CASSIDVYRGYEQYF	TGTGCCAGTAGTATAGATGTCTACAGGGGGTACGAGCAGTACTTC
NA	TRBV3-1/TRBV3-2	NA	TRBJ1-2	CASSQDRNYGYTF	TGTGCCAGCAGCCAAGATCGTAACTATGGCTACACCTTC
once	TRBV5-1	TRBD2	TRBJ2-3	CASSLTPTSGNRDTQYF	TGCGCCAGCAGCTTGACGCCGACTAGCGGAAATAGGGATACGCAGTATTTT
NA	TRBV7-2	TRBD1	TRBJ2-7	CASSVRQGPSYEQYF	TGTGCCAGCAGCGTTCGACAGGGGCCCTCCTACGAGCAGTACTTC